The present T cell receptor beta chain was sequenced within a study of cytomegalovirus exposure and HLA in healthy donors. Clones were read by immunoSEQ multiplex PCR, and TCRdb kept only the in-frame ones, dropping some. Here the sample spans roughly 60,000 clones, roughly 94% being singletons. Study conclusions and caveats: Associated with cytomegalovirus, according to the listing, were around 170 TCR beta chains.

For this clone: Its antigen remains unknown.

The length of the CDR3 is 15 residues. The V gene's germline CDR1 is KGHSH and CDR2 LQKENI. V lost 4 bases and J lost 0; bases outside the gene matches: 6. The rearrangement links TRBV18 to TRBJ2-7, with 7 bases identical to TRBD1. Sequencing used PBMCs. The sequence was collected from a woman younger than 30 in good health and CMV-seronegative. CDR3: CASSREGAGSYEQYF. The CDR3, as DNA: TGTGCCAGCTCACGTGAGGGGGCGGGCTCCTACGAGCAGTACTTC.